What follows are 14 T cell receptor beta chains derived from one specimen sequenced in a study of shared clonotypes between healthy human individuals. The protocol was immunoSEQ multiplex PCR, while the TCRdb copy is restricted to in-frame clones and leaves out a portion. The profile shows some 2,000,000 clones, approximately 94% of them singletons. Material: naive CD4+ T cells sorted from blood. Regarding subset: CD45RA+ positively selected. The receptors derive from a man between 18 and 29 years old in good health.

The chain recombines TRBV2 with TRBJ1-2; 8 bases line up with TRBD1. The CDR3 length is 14 residues. Germline V lookup: CDR1 SNHLY, CDR2 FYNNEI. The V segment lost 7 bases and the J segment 0 bases; nucleotides outside the gene matches: 4. The CDR3 nucleotides are TGTGCCAGCACCGGACAGGGATCTAACTATGGCTACACCTTC. This codes for CASTGQGSNYGYTF.

This clone was seen just once. The chain carries TRBV4-3 and TRBJ1-5; D is unclear. V shed 0 bases and J shed 3 bases, with 9 bases lying between them. The germline CDR1 and CDR2 sequences are LGHNA and YSLEER. CDR3 length: 15 residues. The CDR3 here is CASSQDSQINQPQHF. CDR3 bases: TGCGCCAGCAGCCAAGATAGCCAGATCAATCAGCCCCAGCATTTT.

This sequence joins TRBV5-1 and TRBJ1-1; 10 nucleotides agree with TRBD1. CDR1 is SGHRS, CDR2 YFSETQ, per germline. Trimming at V came to 4 bases and at J to 5 bases, leaving 8 bases not matched to a gene. This CDR3 has 15 amino acids. CDR3 nucleotide sequence: TGCGCCAGCAGCGGAAGGACAGGGGGACATACTGAAGCTTTCTTT. This translates into CASSGRTGGHTEAFF.

V is TRBV10-3 and J is TRBJ2-2; D uncertain. Germline V gives CDR1 ENHRY, CDR2 SYGVKD. This CDR3 is built from 14 residues. V gave up 2 bases and J gave up 7 bases, with 11 bases separating them. Here the CDR3 DNA reads TGTGCCATCAGTGAGACGGAACGAAACGGGGAGCTGTTTTTT. It codes for CAISETERNGELFF.

This sequence joins TRBV30 and TRBJ2-7; D is unresolved. V dropped 8 bases and J dropped 2 bases, with 13 bases sitting between them. Germline lookup yields CDR1 GTSNPN and CDR2 SVGIG (reference sequence). The CDR3 covers 12 residues. The DNA of the CDR3 is TGTGCCGCGAACATGGCTACCTACGAGCAGTACTTC. It is translated as CAANMATYEQYF.

V is TRBV21-1 and J is TRBJ1-1. TRBV21-1 is a pseudogene. CDR3 length: 16 amino acids. This chain's CDR3 is CASSANELLSRTEAFF. The CDR3 DNA is TGTGCCAGCAGCGCCAATGAACTCCTCTCGAGGACTGAAGCTTTCTTT.

V usage is TRBV7-6 and J usage is TRBJ1-4; 7 positions agree with TRBD1. Germline V gene lookup returns CDR1 SGHVS and CDR2 FNYEAQ. The CDR3 sequence is 14 residues long. V lost 4 bases and J lost 8; bases outside the gene matches: 7. CDR3 nucleotide sequence: TGTGCCAGCAGCTCAGGGGGACTTGGAGAAAAACTGTTTTTT. Translating gives CASSSGGLGEKLFF. Filled out from reference TRBV7-6 and TRBJ1-4, the complete variable domain reads GAGVSQSPRYKVTKRGQDVALRCDPISGHVSLYWYRQALGQGPEFLTYFNYEAQQDKSGLPNDRFSAERPEGSISTLTIQRTEQRDSAMYRCASSSGGLGEKLFFGSGTQLSVL.

The V gene is TRBV19, the J gene TRBJ1-4; the D is unclear. The CDR3 runs 12 residues. Germline values: CDR1 LNHDA, CDR2 SQIVND (reference sequence). Trimming cost V 5 bases and J 5 bases, with 6 bases left between them. The CDR3 sequence: CASSWRNEKLFF. CDR3 DNA sequence: TGTGCCAGTAGTTGGAGAAATGAAAAACTGTTTTTT.

The chain couples TRBV19 to TRBJ1-2; 7 bases fit TRBD1. J gave up 8 bases and V 3 bases, and 12 bases lay outside the gene matches. The CDR3 consists of 15 residues. Germline loops: CDR1 LNHDA, CDR2 SQIVND (reference sequence). In DNA form, the CDR3 reads TGTGCCAGTAGTATCCTACCCGGGACAGATCACGGCTACACCTTC. It is translated as CASSILPGTDHGYTF. Drawing the rest from reference TRBV19 and TRBJ1-2, the complete variable domain is DGGITQSPKYLFRKEGQNVTLSCEQNLNHDAMYWYRQDPGQGLRLIYYSQIVNDFQKGDIAEGYSVSREKKESFPLTVTSAQKNPTAFYLCASSILPGTDHGYTFGSGTRLTVV.

The rearrangement links TRBV29-1 to TRBJ2-5; D is possibly TRBD1 or TRBD2 (6 bases each). Germline V gene lookup returns CDR1 SQVTM and CDR2 ANQGSEA. This CDR3 has 13 amino acids. Trimming cost V 7 bases and J 4 bases, with 16 bases left between them. The chain's CDR3 is CSAGGGGGETQYF. The CDR3 bases are TGCAGCGCTGGAGGAGGGGGAGGAGAGACCCAGTACTTC.

This chain joins TRBV6-4 and TRBJ1-2; 12 nucleotides line up with TRBD1. After removal of 6 bases from V and 7 bases from J, the junction contained 6 bases not matched to a gene. In germline, CDR1 is MRHNA, CDR2 SNTAGT. CDR3 length: 14 amino acids. For the CDR3, the DNA is TGTGCCAGCAGCCCGGGACAGGGGGCGAGTGGCTACACCTTC. Its protein product is CASSPGQGASGYTF.

V is TRBV12-5 and J is TRBJ2-2; 10 nucleotides align to TRBD1. V was pared by 7 bases and J by 6 bases, with 11 bases of the junction left unmatched. The CDR3 is 16 residues long. CDR1 is LGHNT and CDR2 is FRNRAP in the germline V gene. The CDR3 DNA reads as TGTGCTAGTGCCTCCGGGACAGGGGACGTCCCCGGGGAGCTGTTTTTT. It translates to CASASGTGDVPGELFF.

This rearrangement joins TRBV5-1 to TRBJ1-4, with D possibly TRBD1 on 5 matching bases. The CDR3 is made up of 15 amino acids. Germline-derived CDR1 and CDR2 are SGHRS and YFSETQ. V lost 0 bases and J 7 bases, leaving 13 bases between the germline ends. CDR3 sequence reads: CASSLVRGQGEKLFF. In DNA form, the CDR3 reads TGCGCCAGCAGCTTGGTTCGGGGCCAGGGTGAAAAACTGTTTTTT.

V is TRBV5-4 and J is TRBJ1-1; 8 bases are a match to TRBD1. Germline trimming cut 5 bases from V and 0 bases from J; bases unmatched to any gene: 6. Germline values: CDR1 SGHNT, CDR2 YYREEE (reference sequence). This CDR3 has 15 residues. CDR3 residues: CASRSGGGMNTEAFF. In nucleotides, the CDR3 is TGTGCCAGCAGGTCAGGGGGCGGCATGAACACTGAAGCTTTCTTT.